This TCR beta chain is from a study of T cell responses to AZD1222 COVID-19 vaccine. Study findings and constraints: Only a handful of AZD1222 recipients, roughly six in all, had baseline seropositivity.

Of note for this clone: What it recognizes is unknown.

Repertoires were generated with immunoSEQ multiplex PCR, while TCRdb's copy carries only in-frame clones and drops some. The table lists roughly 140,000 clones, 87% of them singletons. CDR1 is ENHRY and CDR2 is SYGVKD in the germline V gene. The CDR3 runs 15 residues. V lost 2 bases and J 0 bases, leaving 5 bases between the germline ends. Second doses that came at about 4 or about 12 weeks were put together. The sample in question was peripheral blood, obtained 28 days after the second AZD1222 dose. This clonotype was sampled from an adult who received the AZD1222 COVID-19 vaccine. The genes are TRBV10-3 and TRBJ2-6; no firm D call. In DNA, the CDR3 is TGTGCCATCAGTGAGCAGCTCTCTGGGGCCAACGTCCTGACTTTC. Residues: CAISEQLSGANVLTF.